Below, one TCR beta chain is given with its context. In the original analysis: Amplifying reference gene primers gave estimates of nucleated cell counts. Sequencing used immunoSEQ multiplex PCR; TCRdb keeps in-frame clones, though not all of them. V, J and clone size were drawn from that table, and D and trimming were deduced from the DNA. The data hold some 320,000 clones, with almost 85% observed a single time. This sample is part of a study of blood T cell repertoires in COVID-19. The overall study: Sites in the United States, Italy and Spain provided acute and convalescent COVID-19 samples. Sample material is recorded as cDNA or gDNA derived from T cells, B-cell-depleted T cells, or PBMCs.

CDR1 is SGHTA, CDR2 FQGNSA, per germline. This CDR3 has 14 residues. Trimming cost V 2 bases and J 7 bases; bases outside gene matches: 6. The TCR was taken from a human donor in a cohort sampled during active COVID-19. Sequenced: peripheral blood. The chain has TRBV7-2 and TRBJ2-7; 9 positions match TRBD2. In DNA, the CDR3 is TGTGCCAGCAGCTTAAGCGGGGGGTTGTGGGAGCAGTACTTC. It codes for CASSLSGGLWEQYF.